The 12 T cell receptor beta chains below all came from one sample that was sequenced in a study of shared clonotypes between healthy human individuals. Measured with immunoSEQ multiplex PCR; TCRdb has only the in-frame clones, and not every one. The sample yields roughly 2.5 million clones, approximately 92% seen once. The sequenced material came from naive CD4+ T cells sorted from blood. Subset noted: CD45RA+ positively selected. The origin of the receptors is a man aged 18-30 years in good health.

This rearrangement joins TRBV6-5 to TRBJ2-1; 9 bases line up with TRBD2. J gave up 7 bases and V 2 bases, and 9 bases lay outside the gene matches. The CDR3 contains 16 residues. Germline-derived CDR1 and CDR2 are MNHEY and SVGAGI. The chain's CDR3 is CASSYRGRAQLNEQFF. For the CDR3, the DNA is TGTGCCAGCAGTTACCGCGGGAGGGCCCAATTAAATGAGCAGTTCTTC.

The chain carries TRBV6-5 and TRBJ1-1; perhaps TRBD1 as D (5 bases). The V end was cut by 2 bases, the J end by 6 bases, with 10 bases between. The CDR3 extends over 13 amino acids. Per germline, CDR1 MNHEY and CDR2 SVGAGI. The CDR3 reads CASSYVRGSEAFF. DNA for the CDR3: TGTGCCAGCAGTTACGTAAGGGGTTCTGAAGCTTTCTTT.

V and J are TRBV11-2 and TRBJ2-2; 8 nucleotides line up with TRBD2. There are 16 residues in the CDR3. From germline, CDR1 is SGHAT and CDR2 FQNNGV. Germline trimming cut 5 bases from V and 3 bases from J; bases unmatched to any gene: 8. The CDR3 is CASSHPSGWYTGELFF. CDR3 in DNA: TGTGCCAGCAGCCACCCTAGCGGGTGGTACACCGGGGAGCTGTTTTTT.

V and J are TRBV10-1 and TRBJ1-4; 7 nucleotides agree with TRBD1. The trim removed 4 bases at V and 2 bases at J, leaving 7 bases unmatched. This CDR3 region has 16 residues. Looked up from germline, CDR1 is WNHNN and CDR2 is SYGVQD (reference sequence). The CDR3 is CASSVRGRQTNEKLFF. CDR3 DNA sequence: TGCGCCAGCAGTGTGAGGGGGCGACAGACTAATGAAAAACTGTTTTTT.

V gene TRBV2 combines with J gene TRBJ2-7; D gene unclear. V lost 2 bases, J lost 0 bases, and 11 bases lay in between. The CDR3 spans 15 residues. Germline CDR1 and CDR2: SNHLY and FYNNEI. The CDR3 DNA follows: TGTGCCAGCAGTGAATCGGACGGTAGCTCCTACGAGCAGTACTTC. It translates to CASSESDGSSYEQYF.

CDR3 bases: TGTGCCAGTCTGGGGGGGCATGGGAGCAATCAGCCCCAGCATTTT. Its translation is CASLGGHGSNQPQHF. The chain has TRBV6-6 and TRBJ1-5; tentative D call: TRBD1 (6 bases). V lost 9 bases and J 1 base, leaving 16 bases between the germline ends. This CDR3 is built from 15 residues. Looked up from germline, CDR1 is MNHNY and CDR2 is SVGAGI (reference sequence).

The rearrangement uses TRBV7-2 and TRBJ1-1, with TRBD1 matching over 8 bases. The germline V gene has CDR1 SGHTA and CDR2 FQGNSA. The ends lost 5 bases at V and 5 bases at J; junction bases unmatched: 4. This CDR3 has 13 amino acids. The CDR3 DNA sequence: TGTGCCAGCAGCCCCCGGACAGGGACTGAAGCTTTCTTT. Residues: CASSPRTGTEAFF. Using reference TRBV7-2 and TRBJ1-1 for the parts outside the CDR3, the full variable domain is GAGVSQSPSNKVTEKGKDVELRCDPISGHTALYWYRQSLGQGLEFLIYFQGNSAPDKSGLPSDRFSAERTGGSVSTLTIQRTQQEDSAVYLCASSPRTGTEAFFGQGTRLTVV.

The chain links TRBV15 to TRBJ1-1; TRBD1 might be the D (6 bases). V was clipped by 5 bases and J by 0 bases, with 22 bases between them. There are 18 residues in the CDR3. Germline V gene lookup returns CDR1 LNHNV and CDR2 YYDKDF (reference sequence). In nucleotides, the CDR3 is TGTGCCACCAGCGGATCCGAGCGGGGGGCTAAAGTGAACACTGAAGCTTTCTTT. Translated: CATSGSERGAKVNTEAFF.

The CDR3 region is CASSRDFQETQYF. The CDR3 DNA reads as TGCGCCAGCAGTCGGGACTTCCAAGAGACCCAGTACTTC. The rearrangement uses TRBV5-1 and TRBJ2-5, with D possibly TRBD2 on 6 matching bases. V was shortened by 5 bases and J by 1 base, with 9 bases between the two germline ends. CDR1 and CDR2 (germline): SGHRS, YFSETQ. There are 13 residues in the CDR3.

The chain carries TRBV29-1 and TRBJ2-3, with no clear D. From germline, CDR1 is SQVTM and CDR2 ANQGSEA. Trimming cost V 4 bases and J 3 bases, with 11 bases left between them. The CDR3 sequence is 13 residues long. The CDR3 nucleotides read TGCAGCGTTGCGAAGCTTCTGACAGATACGCAGTATTTT. It encodes CSVAKLLTDTQYF.

On this clone: Different DNA sequences within this sample yield the same CDR3. The genes are TRBV4-3 and TRBJ1-1; D gene unclear. Looked up from germline, CDR1 is LGHNA and CDR2 is YSLEER. This CDR3 region has 13 residues. The V end lost 0 bases, the J end lost 4 bases, and 6 bases lay between the germline ends. The CDR3 region has the DNA TGCGCCAGCAGCCAAGAATGGGGCACTGAAGCTTTCTTT. Encoded protein: CASSQEWGTEAFF.

V usage is TRBV21-1 and J usage is TRBJ2-7. TRBV21-1 is reported as a pseudogene. CDR3 length: 14 amino acids. CDR3: CASSKAGSKYEQYF. The CDR3 DNA reads TGTGCCAGCAGCAAAGCGGGGTCTAAATACGAGCAGTACTTC.